The next 23 T cell receptor beta chains were all read from a single sample in a study of T cell changes during pregnancy in multiple sclerosis. Libraries were prepared by immunoSEQ multiplex PCR; TCRdb keeps only in-frame clonotypes and omits some of them. The sample consists of approximately 61,000 clones, more than 75% of them appearing once. The specimen was peripheral blood, collected in the first trimester of pregnancy. Every receptor here comes from a female donor in good health, enrolled as a control in a pregnancy study.

V gene TRBV11-3 combines with J gene TRBJ2-7; a weak D match, TRBD1 (6 bases). Germline CDR1 reads SGHNT; CDR2 reads YENEEA. CDR3 length: 13 residues. V dropped 4 bases and J dropped 4 bases, with 11 bases sitting between them. The CDR3 bases are TGTGCCAGCAGCTCAGGGGACATTTACGAGCAGTACTTC. It translates to CASSSGDIYEQYF.

V usage is TRBV11-3 and J usage is TRBJ2-2; D perhaps matches TRBD2 (6 bases). CDR1 SGHNT and CDR2 YENEEA come from the germline V gene. The germline V and J ends were trimmed by 4 bases and 2 bases, with 20 bases remaining between them. The CDR3 runs 18 residues. CDR3 nucleotides: TGTGCCAGCAGCTCCGGGACTCTTGGTTTTTCAAACACCGGGGAGCTGTTTTTT. Translating it yields CASSSGTLGFSNTGELFF.

At least ten counts were recorded for this clone. The V call is TRBV20-1, the J call TRBJ1-4, with a weak D call TRBD1 (5 bases). Deletions cut 8 bases from V and 7 bases from J, with 11 bases between. There are 11 residues in the CDR3. CDR1 is DFQATT, CDR2 SNEGSKA, per germline (reference sequence). The CDR3 DNA reads as TGCAGTCCCCGGGGGGTTGAAAAACTGTTTTTT. Encoded protein: CSPRGVEKLFF.

The V call is TRBV7-8, the J call TRBJ1-2; D gene unclear. The V gene lost 1 base and the J gene lost 0 bases, with 21 bases spanning the gap. The CDR3 runs 19 residues. Germline lookup yields CDR1 SGHVS and CDR2 FQNEAQ. As DNA, the CDR3 is TGTGCCAGCAGCTTAGGATACACTTCCGGGTTCGGGGCTAACTATGGCTACACCTTC. Translation gives CASSLGYTSGFGANYGYTF. The entire variable domain, with the rest obtained from reference TRBV7-8 and TRBJ1-2, is as follows: GAGVSQSPRYKVAKRGQDVALRCDPISGHVSLFWYQQALGQGPEFLTYFQNEAQLDKSGLPSDRFFAERPEGSVSTLKIQRTQQEDSAVYLCASSLGYTSGFGANYGYTFGSGTRLTVV.

The chain combines TRBV5-1 with TRBJ2-3; D is perhaps TRBD2 (5 bases). CDR1 SGHRS and CDR2 YFSETQ come from the germline V gene. This CDR3 region has 14 residues. Deletions cut 2 bases from V and 2 bases from J, with 9 bases between. The CDR3 sequence is CASSFSGDTDTQYF. CDR3 bases: TGCGCCAGCAGCTTTTCCGGGGACACAGATACGCAGTATTTT.

The J gene is TRBJ2-7, the V gene TRBV7-2; 14 nucleotides agree with TRBD2. V shed 5 bases, J shed 0 bases, and the junction held 9 bases outside the gene matches. The CDR3 loop spans 18 amino acids. The V gene's germline CDR1 is SGHTA and CDR2 FQGNSA. CDR3 nucleotides: TGTGCCAGCAGCCCATCTTGGACTAGCGGGGGGAGCTCCTACGAGCAGTACTTC. Translating gives CASSPSWTSGGSSYEQYF.

The rearrangement uses TRBV7-3 and TRBJ2-3; 7 nucleotides match TRBD2. V lost 1 base to trimming and J lost 5 bases; unmatched junction nucleotides: 6. The V gene's germline CDR1 is SGHTA and CDR2 FQGTGA. This CDR3 spans 15 amino acids. The CDR3 coding sequence is TGTGCCAGCAGCTTAAATGCAGGGAGGGAAGATACGCAGTATTTT. This translates into CASSLNAGREDTQYF.

The chain carries TRBV7-9 and TRBJ2-5, with 11 nucleotides matching TRBD2. V lost 10 bases and J lost 5; bases outside the gene matches: 9. CDR3 length equals 14 residues. The germline CDR1 and CDR2 sequences are SEHNR and FQNEAQ (reference sequence). CDR3 nucleotide sequence: TGTGCCACCCTTCCACTAGCGGGGGAGGAGACCCAGTACTTC. Its protein product is CATLPLAGEETQYF. Full variable domain (rest looked up from reference TRBV7-9 and TRBJ2-5): DTGVSQNPRHKITKRGQNVTFRCDPISEHNRLYWYRQTLGQGPEFLTYFQNEAQLEKSRLLSDRFSAERPKGSFSTLEIQRTEQGDSAMYLCATLPLAGEETQYFGPGTRLLVL.

The rearrangement uses TRBV5-1 and TRBJ2-2, with D possibly being TRBD2 (6 bases). Trimming took 4 bases from V and 6 from J, leaving 19 bases between them. This CDR3 has 16 residues. Germline CDR1 SGHRS, CDR2 YFSETQ. CDR3 DNA: TGCGCCAGCAGCGTGACTAGAGTCGCCTCCCCCGGGGAGCTGTTTTTT. It encodes CASSVTRVASPGELFF.

This clone came up once. This rearrangement joins TRBV11-2 to TRBJ1-1; 9 nucleotides line up with TRBD1. With V trimmed by 6 bases and J by 1 base, 6 bases remained unmatched. Germline V lookup: CDR1 SGHAT, CDR2 FQNNGV. This CDR3 comprises 15 residues. The DNA of the CDR3 is TGTGCCAGCAGATTCCCGGGACAGGGGAACACTGAAGCTTTCTTT. Translated, it gives CASRFPGQGNTEAFF.

This clone has only one observation. This sequence joins TRBV28 and TRBJ1-1; D may be TRBD1 (5 bases). The CDR3 is made up of 15 amino acids. CDR1 MDHEN and CDR2 SYDVKM come from the germline V gene. V dropped 5 bases and J dropped 1 base, with 14 bases sitting between them. The CDR3 DNA is TGTGCCAGCAGTCCCCAGACAGTTCAGAACACTGAAGCTTTCTTT. Protein sequence: CASSPQTVQNTEAFF.

The J gene is TRBJ2-3, the V gene TRBV7-8; 7 nucleotides agree with TRBD2. This CDR3 region has 14 residues. CDR1 is SGHVS, CDR2 FQNEAQ, per germline. The J segment lost 1 base and the V segment lost 5 bases, leaving 3 bases of the junction unmatched. This CDR3 is CASSVLAGTDTQYF. In DNA form, the CDR3 reads TGTGCCAGCAGCGTCCTAGCGGGCACAGATACGCAGTATTTT.

This clone has a single count. The rearrangement joins TRBV21-1 to TRBJ2-7; the listed D gene, TRBD2, was not tested against the DNA. TRBV21-1 is shown as a pseudogene. The CDR3 sequence is 12 residues long. The CDR3 loop is CASSPSSYEQYF. The CDR3 bases are TGTGCCAGCAGCCCTAGCTCCTACGAGCAGTACTTC.

The chain uses TRBV7-9 and TRBJ2-3, with TRBD2 matching 10 bases. Per germline, CDR1 SEHNR and CDR2 FQNEAQ (reference sequence). This CDR3 region has 19 residues. Germline trimming cut 2 bases from V and 2 bases from J; bases unmatched to any gene: 13. The CDR3 sequence: CASSLLSAGGPGATDTQYF. CDR3 sequence (DNA): TGTGCCAGCAGCTTATTATCAGCGGGAGGGCCTGGTGCCACAGATACGCAGTATTTT.

The V gene is TRBV30, the J gene TRBJ2-3; D might be TRBD1 (6 bases). Trimming cost V 5 bases and J 1 base, with 7 bases left between them. The germline gives CDR1 GTSNPN, CDR2 SVGIG (reference sequence). The CDR3 is 12 residues long. The CDR3 protein is CAWGGGTDTQYF. CDR3 DNA sequence: TGTGCCTGGGGGGGCGGCACAGATACGCAGTATTTT.

The rearrangement links TRBV7-8 to TRBJ1-4, with TRBD1 as a possible D gene (6 bases). This CDR3 contains 19 residues. Germline V CDR1 and CDR2: SGHVS, FQNEAQ. Trimming took 5 bases from V and 0 from J, leaving 22 bases between them. CDR3 sequence (DNA): TGTGCCAGCAGCCCTTACAGGGTCTTGTTGAGTTCAACTAATGAAAAACTGTTTTTT. Residues: CASSPYRVLLSSTNEKLFF. The whole variable domain, remainder taken from reference TRBV7-8 and TRBJ1-4, is GAGVSQSPRYKVAKRGQDVALRCDPISGHVSLFWYQQALGQGPEFLTYFQNEAQLDKSGLPSDRFFAERPEGSVSTLKIQRTQQEDSAVYLCASSPYRVLLSSTNEKLFFGSGTQLSVL.

The J gene is TRBJ2-3, the V gene TRBV5-1, with D perhaps matching TRBD1 (6 bases). CDR1 and CDR2 (germline): SGHRS, YFSETQ. This CDR3 is built from 17 residues. Trimming left V 0 bases short and J 3 bases short, with 17 bases between. CDR3 sequence: CASSLGLGASYTDTQYF. In DNA, the CDR3 is TGCGCCAGCAGCTTGGGTCTGGGGGCGAGTTATACAGATACGCAGTATTTT.

The chain links TRBV27 to TRBJ1-6; TRBD1 matches 9 bases. J lost 10 bases, V lost 6 bases, and 10 bases had no gene match. Germline V gives CDR1 MNHEY, CDR2 SMNVEV (reference sequence). The CDR3 contains 15 residues. The chain's CDR3 is CASSDGTGTGSPLHF. The CDR3 DNA reads as TGTGCCAGCAGCGACGGGACAGGGACGGGATCACCCCTCCACTTT.

The chain recombines TRBV2 with TRBJ1-6; unclear D gene. V lost 6 bases to trimming and J lost 3 bases, with 9 bases between them. Germline V gene lookup returns CDR1 SNHLY and CDR2 FYNNEI. The CDR3 sequence is 14 residues long. The CDR3 loop is CASRRENYNSPLHF. The CDR3 DNA sequence: TGTGCCAGCAGGCGGGAGAACTATAATTCACCCCTCCACTTT.

J is TRBJ2-1 and V is TRBV2; D is uncertain. The CDR3 has 15 residues. Trimming removed 6 bases from V and 0 bases from J, with 12 bases in between. Germline V lookup: CDR1 SNHLY, CDR2 FYNNEI. The CDR3 sequence: CASSPKESSYNEQFF. DNA for the CDR3: TGTGCCAGCAGCCCTAAGGAGAGCTCCTACAATGAGCAGTTCTTC.

This chain joins TRBV11-2 and TRBJ2-3, with a possible D match to TRBD1 (6 bases). The germline gives CDR1 SGHAT, CDR2 FQNNGV. Trimming removed 5 bases from V and 9 bases from J, with 9 bases in between. The CDR3 loop spans 11 amino acids. The CDR3 here is CASSRDTTQYF. CDR3 DNA: TGTGCCAGCAGCCGGGACACGACGCAGTATTTT.

This clone was found a few times. The chain has TRBV30 and TRBJ1-2; D is unresolved. V was shortened by 3 bases and J by 0 bases, with 14 bases between the two germline ends. This CDR3 is built from 15 residues. Germline lookup yields CDR1 GTSNPN and CDR2 SVGIG (reference sequence). CDR3 amino acids: CAWSRSRETNYGYTF. DNA for the CDR3: TGTGCCTGGAGCCGATCCCGGGAGACTAACTATGGCTACACCTTC.

In DNA form, the CDR3 reads TGTGCCAGCCGTCGACTAGCGGGGGGAGATACGCAGTATTTT. It specifies CASRRLAGGDTQYF. The chain uses TRBV2 and TRBJ2-3, with TRBD2 identical over 13 bases. The length of the CDR3 is 14 residues. Germline V gene data show CDR1 as SNHLY and CDR2 as FYNNEI. After removal of 8 bases from V and 5 bases from J, the junction contained 4 bases not matched to a gene.